The TCR beta chain under discussion was sequenced for a study of vaccination and CD4 T cells after COVID-19. Study overall: The authors used overlapping spike peptides from SARS-CoV-2, HCoV-NL63, HCoV-OC43 and HCoV-229E to stimulate cells.

The CDR3 sequence is 16 residues long. Germline V gives CDR1 DFQATT, CDR2 SNEGSKA (reference sequence). Trimming cost V 0 bases and J 5 bases, with 19 bases left between them. The assay that was used to sequence DNA from cultured CD4+ T cells was the Oncomine TCR Beta short-read assay. MiXCR, run by TCRdb on the PCR reads, gives a single entry per CDR3 protein. The table shows 15,000 or so distinct CDR3 sequences, with approximately 50% occurring only once. This clonotype was seen a few times. Its antigen remains unidentified. Treatment of the sample: roughly 11-day PBMC culture with coronavirus spike peptide pools or control peptides (ViraFEST assay).

The rearrangement joins TRBV20-1 to TRBJ1-2; D perhaps matches TRBD1 (6 bases). The specimen was cultured CD4+ T cells from blood, collected after SARS-CoV-2 vaccination. The source of this sequence is a human donor with COVID-19. CDR3 region: CSARDFEGGAWYGYTF. CDR3 sequence (DNA): TGCAGTGCTAGAGATTTCGAGGGGGGGGCCTGGTATGGCTACACCTTC.